This T cell receptor (beta chain) was recovered during a study of post-analysis software for immune sequencing data (dated by TCRdb to the mid-2010s). Describing the broader study: Recorded disease courses included relapsing-remitting, secondary progressive and progressive-relapsing multiple sclerosis, with some patients lacking subtype annotation. Patient repertoires were compared against about a dozen previously published healthy control repertoires from donors aged about 6 to 25 years. A subset of samples was prepared in parallel using single-end sample barcoding, then pooled and co-amplified after Illumina adapter ligation.

The protocol used for the library was PCR. Sequencing used an Illumina HiSeq 2500. Unique molecular identifiers were incorporated into TCR beta cDNA libraries to reduce PCR and sequencing biases. Every 1 to 10 million input T cells yielded 500,000 or so cDNA molecules, meaning each molecule approximated one T cell. The patient libraries were prepared and sequenced with the same protocol used for the earlier healthy control dataset. Samples belonging to the same batch were prepared together, multiplexed and sequenced on a shared HiSeq lane. On the authors' methods: Raw barcoded reads were processed with MIGEC, and single-read molecular identifier groups were discarded before consensus assembly and CDR3 extraction. VDJtools was used for post-analysis of the clonotype tables, and diversity was normalized by down-sampling every dataset to the size of the smallest sample. In repertoire overlap clustering, CDR3 amino acid sequences, but not nucleotide sequences, were matched to correct batch-related cross-sample contamination. Clones were called with MiXCR by TCRdb after fastp trimmed the public reads at Q25, and only in-frame beta chains were retained. Rows with one shared CDR3 protein collapse into an entry with the most common genes and DNA. The V and J calls reflect TCRdb's pipeline rather than the authors' work. For this sample there are around 500,000 distinct CDR3 sequences; roughly 34% appear just once. The leading ten clones occupy under 7% of the sample.

On the study overall, not on this receptor specifically: When samples were clustered directly using the F measure, samples prepared in the same batch co-clustered strongly, which prompted a batch-effect correction. Normalized Chao1 diversity was significantly lower in multiple sclerosis patients than controls, suggesting substantial peripheral T-cell clonal expansion. Significantly higher frequencies in patients than in controls were found for about 5 TRBV segments, including TRBV5-6, TRBV5-1 and TRBV20-1. The multiple sclerosis patient group was slightly younger than the control group.

TCR beta repertoires were profiled from peripheral blood of roughly 13 young patients with multiple sclerosis to demonstrate the VDJtools post-analysis software. Multiple sclerosis patients were children and adolescents aged roughly 6 to 17 years. From its cysteine to its phenylalanine, the CDR3 spans 14 amino acids. Only the CDR3 region is kept as DNA, spanning 42 bases read in frame from base 1. The germline ends are 14 bases apart after V is trimmed by 4 bases and J by 6 bases. From the germline V gene, CDR1 is SGHNT and CDR2 is YENEEA. On this clonotype itself: What antigen it recognizes has not been identified. The record has no base qualities; no much larger clone is one base away.

The chain is encoded by TRBV11-3 joined to TRBJ2-3; a weak D assignment points to TRBD2 (6 bases agree). The TCR sequence derives from a girl aged 2 to 17 with multiple sclerosis. The specimen was blood. In nucleotides, the sequence is TGTGCCAGCAGCTCCCCCTTGGCGGGGGATACGCAGTATTTT. Its translation is CASSSPLAGDTQYF.